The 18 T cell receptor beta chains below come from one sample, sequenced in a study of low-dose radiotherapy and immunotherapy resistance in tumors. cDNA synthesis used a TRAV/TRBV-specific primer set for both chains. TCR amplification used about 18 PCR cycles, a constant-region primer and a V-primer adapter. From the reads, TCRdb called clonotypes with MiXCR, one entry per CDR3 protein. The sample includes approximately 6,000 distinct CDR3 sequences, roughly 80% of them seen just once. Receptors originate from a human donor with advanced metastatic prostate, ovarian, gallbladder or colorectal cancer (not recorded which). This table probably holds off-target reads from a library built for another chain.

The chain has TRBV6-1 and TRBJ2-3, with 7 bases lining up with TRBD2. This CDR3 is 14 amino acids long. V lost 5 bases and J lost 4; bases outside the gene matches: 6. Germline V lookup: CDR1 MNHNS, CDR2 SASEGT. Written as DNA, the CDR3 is TGTGCCAGCAGTTACGCCCTAGCGGCAGATACGCAGTATTTT. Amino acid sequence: CASSYALAADTQYF.

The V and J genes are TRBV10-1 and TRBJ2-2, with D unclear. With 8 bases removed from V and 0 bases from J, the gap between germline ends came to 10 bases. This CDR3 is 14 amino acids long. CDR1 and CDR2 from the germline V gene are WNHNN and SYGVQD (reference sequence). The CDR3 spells CASQEIPNTGELFF. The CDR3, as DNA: TGCGCCAGCCAAGAGATTCCGAACACCGGGGAGCTGTTTTTT.

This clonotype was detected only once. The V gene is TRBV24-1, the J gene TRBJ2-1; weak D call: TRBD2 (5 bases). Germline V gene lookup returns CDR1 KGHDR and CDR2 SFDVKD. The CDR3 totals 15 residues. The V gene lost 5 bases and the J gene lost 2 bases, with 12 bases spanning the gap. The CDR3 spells CATSVPAGAYNEQFF. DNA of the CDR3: TGTGCCACCAGTGTCCCGGCGGGCGCCTACAATGAGCAGTTCTTC.

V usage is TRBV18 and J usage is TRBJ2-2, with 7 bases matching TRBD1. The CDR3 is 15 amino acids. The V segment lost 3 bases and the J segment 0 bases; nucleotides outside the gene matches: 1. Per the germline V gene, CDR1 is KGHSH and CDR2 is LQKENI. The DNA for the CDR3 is TGTGCCAGCTCACCCGACAGGGCGAACACCGGGGAGCTGTTTTTT. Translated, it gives CASSPDRANTGELFF.

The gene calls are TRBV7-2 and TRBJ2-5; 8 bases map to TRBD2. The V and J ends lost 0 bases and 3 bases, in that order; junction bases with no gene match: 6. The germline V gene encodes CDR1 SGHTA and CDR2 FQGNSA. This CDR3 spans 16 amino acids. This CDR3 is CASSLALRGGKETQYF. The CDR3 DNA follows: TGTGCCAGCAGCTTAGCGCTCCGGGGGGGGAAAGAGACCCAGTACTTC.

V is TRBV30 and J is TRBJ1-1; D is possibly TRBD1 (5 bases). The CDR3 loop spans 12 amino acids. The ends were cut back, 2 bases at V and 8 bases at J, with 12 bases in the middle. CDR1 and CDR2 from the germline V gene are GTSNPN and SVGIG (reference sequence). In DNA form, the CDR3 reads TGTGCCTGGAGTCGAACAGGCGGCGAAGCTTTCTTT. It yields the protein CAWSRTGGEAFF.

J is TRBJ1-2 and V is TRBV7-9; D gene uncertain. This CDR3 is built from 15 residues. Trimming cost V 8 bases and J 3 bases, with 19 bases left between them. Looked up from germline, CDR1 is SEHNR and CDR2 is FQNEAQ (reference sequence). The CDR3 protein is CASELRGWVDYGYTF. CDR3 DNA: TGTGCCAGCGAGCTGAGAGGGTGGGTCGACTATGGCTACACCTTC.

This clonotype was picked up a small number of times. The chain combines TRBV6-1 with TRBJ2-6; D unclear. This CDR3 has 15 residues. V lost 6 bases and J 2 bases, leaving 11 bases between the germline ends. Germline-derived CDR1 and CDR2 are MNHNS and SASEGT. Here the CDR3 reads CASSHDGTGANVLTF. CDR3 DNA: TGTGCCAGCAGCCACGACGGAACTGGGGCCAACGTCCTGACTTTC.

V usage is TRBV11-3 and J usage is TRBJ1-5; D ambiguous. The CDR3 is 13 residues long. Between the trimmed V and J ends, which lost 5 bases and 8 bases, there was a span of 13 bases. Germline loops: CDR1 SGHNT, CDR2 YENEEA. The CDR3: CASSMTRREPQHF. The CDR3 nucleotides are TGTGCCAGCAGCATGACAAGGCGGGAGCCCCAGCATTTT. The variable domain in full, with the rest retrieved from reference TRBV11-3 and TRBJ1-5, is EAGVVQSPRYKIIEKKQPVAFWCNPISGHNTLYWYLQNLGQGPELLIRYENEEAVDDSQLPKDRFSAERLKGVDSTLKIQPAELGDSAVYLCASSMTRREPQHFGDGTRLSIL.

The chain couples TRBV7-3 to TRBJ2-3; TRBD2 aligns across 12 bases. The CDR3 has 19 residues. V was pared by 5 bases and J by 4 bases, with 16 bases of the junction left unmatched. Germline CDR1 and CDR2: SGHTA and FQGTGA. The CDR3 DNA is TGTGCCAGCAGCCCTCGCGGCGGACTAGCGGGGAGTCGGGCAGATACGCAGTATTTT. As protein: CASSPRGGLAGSRADTQYF.

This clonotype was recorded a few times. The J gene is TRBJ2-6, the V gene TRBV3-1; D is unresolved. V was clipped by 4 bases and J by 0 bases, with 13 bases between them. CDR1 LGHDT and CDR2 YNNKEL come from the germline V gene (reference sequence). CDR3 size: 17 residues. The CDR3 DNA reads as TGTGCCAGCAGCCCATGGGTGCTGGCCTCTGGGGCCAACGTCCTGACTTTC. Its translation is CASSPWVLASGANVLTF.

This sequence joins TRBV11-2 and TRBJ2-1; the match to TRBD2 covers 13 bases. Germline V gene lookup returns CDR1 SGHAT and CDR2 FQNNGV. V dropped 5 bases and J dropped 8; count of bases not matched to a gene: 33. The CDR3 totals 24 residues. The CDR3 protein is CASSPINRQGRGRTSGRDRYEQFF. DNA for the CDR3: TGTGCCAGCAGCCCCATTAATAGACAGGGCAGGGGCAGGACTAGCGGGAGAGATCGCTATGAGCAGTTCTTC.

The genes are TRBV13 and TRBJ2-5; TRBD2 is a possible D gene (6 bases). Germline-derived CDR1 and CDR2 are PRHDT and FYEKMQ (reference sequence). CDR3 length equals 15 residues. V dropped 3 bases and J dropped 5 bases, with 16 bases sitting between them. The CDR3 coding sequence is TGTGCCAGCAGCTTTAGTCCGGGGGATGGGGAGACCCAGTACTTC. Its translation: CASSFSPGDGETQYF.

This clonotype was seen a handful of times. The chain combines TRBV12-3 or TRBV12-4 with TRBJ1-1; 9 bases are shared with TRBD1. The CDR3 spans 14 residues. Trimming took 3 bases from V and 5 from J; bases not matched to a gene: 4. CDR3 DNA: TGTGCCAGCAGTTTCTCACAGGGGGCTACTGAAGCTTTCTTT. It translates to CASSFSQGATEAFF.

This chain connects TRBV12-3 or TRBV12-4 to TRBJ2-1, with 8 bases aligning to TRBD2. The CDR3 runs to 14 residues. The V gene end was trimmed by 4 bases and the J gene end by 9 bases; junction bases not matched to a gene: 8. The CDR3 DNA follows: TGTGCCAGCAGTTGGACTAGCTGGAAGGGTGAGCAGTTCTTC. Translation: CASSWTSWKGEQFF.

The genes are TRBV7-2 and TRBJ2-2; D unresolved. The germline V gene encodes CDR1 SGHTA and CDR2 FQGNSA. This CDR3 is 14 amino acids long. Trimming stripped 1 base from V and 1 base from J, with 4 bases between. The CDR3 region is CASSLVRNTGELFF. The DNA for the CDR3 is TGTGCCAGCAGCTTAGTACGGAACACCGGGGAGCTGTTTTTT.

In nucleotides, the CDR3 is TGTGCCAGCAGCAATTCTTCTAGCGGCCACAATGAGCAGTTCTTC. Translated, it gives CASSNSSSGHNEQFF. V usage is TRBV21-1 and J usage is TRBJ2-1; the table's D call of TRBD2 was not tested on the DNA. TRBV21-1 is an annotated pseudogene. CDR3 length: 15 residues.

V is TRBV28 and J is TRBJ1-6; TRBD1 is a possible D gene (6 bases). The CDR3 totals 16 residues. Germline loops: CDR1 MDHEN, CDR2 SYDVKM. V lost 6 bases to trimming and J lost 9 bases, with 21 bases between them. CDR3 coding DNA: TGTGCCAGCAGCCCACCCAGGGGAGGAAATCGTTCACCCCTCCACTTT. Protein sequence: CASSPPRGGNRSPLHF.